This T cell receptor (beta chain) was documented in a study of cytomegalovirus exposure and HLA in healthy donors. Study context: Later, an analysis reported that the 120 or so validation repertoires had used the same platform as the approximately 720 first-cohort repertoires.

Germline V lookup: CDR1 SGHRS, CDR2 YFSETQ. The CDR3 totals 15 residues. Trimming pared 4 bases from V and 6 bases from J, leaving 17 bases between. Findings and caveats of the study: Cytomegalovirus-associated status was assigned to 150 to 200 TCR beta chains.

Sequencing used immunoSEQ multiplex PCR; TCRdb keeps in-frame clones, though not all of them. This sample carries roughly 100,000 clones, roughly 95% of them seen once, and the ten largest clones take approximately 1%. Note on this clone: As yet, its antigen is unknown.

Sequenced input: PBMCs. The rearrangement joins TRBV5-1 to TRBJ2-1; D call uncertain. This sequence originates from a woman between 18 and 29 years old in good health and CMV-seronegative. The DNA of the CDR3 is TGCGCCAGCAGCCCGTCTTCCCTCACAACCAATGAGCAGTTCTTC. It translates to CASSPSSLTTNEQFF.